This TCR beta chain was documented in a study of chemoradiotherapy in HPV16-positive cancers. Study results and limitations: The functional HPV-specific definition rests on just a couple of HPV16-positive patients.

Germline CDR1 MRHNA, CDR2 SNTAGT. Trimming removed 3 bases at V and 4 bases at J, with 10 bases between. This CDR3 comprises 13 residues. Note on this clone: The antigen is not known.

Some clones are missing from TCRdb's copy, which holds only in-frame ones; the method was immunoSEQ multiplex PCR. The sample contains around 30,000 clones, 80% to 95% of which appear only once. The V call is TRBV6-4, the J call TRBJ2-7; tentative D call: TRBD2 (6 bases). This material consisted of blood, taken from a patient who underwent chemoradiotherapy. This clonotype was sampled from a human donor with HPV-associated anogenital cancer. The CDR3 DNA sequence: TGTGCCAGCAGTGAGGTTGGGGGGTACGAGCAGTACTTC. Protein: CASSEVGGYEQYF.